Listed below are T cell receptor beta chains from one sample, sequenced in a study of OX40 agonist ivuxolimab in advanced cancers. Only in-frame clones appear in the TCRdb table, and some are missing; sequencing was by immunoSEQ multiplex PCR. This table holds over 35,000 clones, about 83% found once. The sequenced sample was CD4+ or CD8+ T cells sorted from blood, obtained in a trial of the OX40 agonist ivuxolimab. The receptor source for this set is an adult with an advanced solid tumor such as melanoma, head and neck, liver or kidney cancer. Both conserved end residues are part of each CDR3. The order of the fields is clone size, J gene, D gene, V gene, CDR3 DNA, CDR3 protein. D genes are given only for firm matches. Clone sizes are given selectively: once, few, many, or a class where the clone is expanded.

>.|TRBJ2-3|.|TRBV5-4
TGTGCCAGCAGCCGGCCCGGGGGAGTAGCCGGGGCAGATACGCAGTATTTT
CASSRPGGVAGADTQYF
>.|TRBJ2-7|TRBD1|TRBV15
TGTGCCACCAGCAGACCCGACACAGGGGGCGTTTTCGAGCAGTACTTC
CATSRPDTGGVFEQYF
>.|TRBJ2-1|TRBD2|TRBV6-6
TGTGCCAGCAGACCTGGGACTAGGGGGGTAAATGAGCAGTTCTTC
CASRPGTRGVNEQFF
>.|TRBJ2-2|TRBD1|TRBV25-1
TGTGCCAGCAGTGCTCGGACAGGGGGCAGGGGGGAGCTGTTTTTT
CASSARTGGRGELFF
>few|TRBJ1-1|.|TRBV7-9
TGTGCCAGCAGCTCGCAAGAGTACACTGAAGCTTTCTTT
CASSSQEYTEAFF
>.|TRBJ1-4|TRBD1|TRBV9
TGTGCCAGCAGCCTCACTAGCAGGGGGGTTAATGAAAAACTGTTTTTT
CASSLTSRGVNEKLFF
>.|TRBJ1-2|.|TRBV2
TGTGCCAGTAGAGGGATAAATCACTATGGCTACACCTTC
CASRGINHYGYTF
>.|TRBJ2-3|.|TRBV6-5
TGTGCCAGCAGGAAGGGCCCGGATACGCAGTATTTT
CASRKGPDTQYF
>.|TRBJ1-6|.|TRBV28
TGTGCCAGCAGGACCGGCTCCTATAATTCACCCCTCCACTTT
CASRTGSYNSPLHF
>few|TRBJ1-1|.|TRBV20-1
TGCAGTGGAAGGAGGGGCACTGAAGCTTTCTTT
CSGRRGTEAFF
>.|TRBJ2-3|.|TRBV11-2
TGTGCCAGCAGCTCCCGGGACTCCCTCGATACGCAGTATTTT
CASSSRDSLDTQYF
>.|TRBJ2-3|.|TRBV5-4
TGTGCCAGCAGCTTGGAGGCCACAGATACGCAGTATTTT
CASSLEATDTQYF
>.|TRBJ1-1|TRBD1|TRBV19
TGTGCCAGTAGTAGAGTCCCGGGACAGGGTGTCACTGAAGCTTTCTTT
CASSRVPGQGVTEAFF
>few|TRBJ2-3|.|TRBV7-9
TGTGCCAGCACCCGAGGGCAGGACGGCACAGATACGCAGTATTTT
CASTRGQDGTDTQYF
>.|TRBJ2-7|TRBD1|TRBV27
TGTGCCAGCAGTTTATCGGGCAGACAGGGATACGAGCAGTACTTC
CASSLSGRQGYEQYF
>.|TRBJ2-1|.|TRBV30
TGTGCCGCTACTCGGGTAAGGAATGAGCAGTTCTTC
CAATRVRNEQFF
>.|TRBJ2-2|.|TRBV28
TGTGCCAGCAGCCCTTCCTGGAGGGGGCGTCGCACCGGGGAGCTGTTTTTT
CASSPSWRGRRTGELFF
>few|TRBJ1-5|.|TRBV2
TGTGCCAGCAGTGAAACCGGATCCTATAGCAATCAGCCCCAGCATTTT
CASSETGSYSNQPQHF
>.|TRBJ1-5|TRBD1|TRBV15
TGTGCCACCAGCAGAGCGAACAGGGGGCGAGTGAACAATCAGCCCCAGCATTTT
CATSRANRGRVNNQPQHF
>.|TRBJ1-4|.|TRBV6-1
TGTGCCAGCAGAAGGGACGGCCTTTGGGAAAAACTGTTTTTT
CASRRDGLWEKLFF
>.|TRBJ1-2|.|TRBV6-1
TGTGCCAGCAAGCAGGGAACATTCGACTATGGCTACACCTTC
CASKQGTFDYGYTF
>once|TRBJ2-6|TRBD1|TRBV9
TGTGCCAGCAGCGTAATAGGGGGCCCAACTGGGGCCAACGTCCTGACTTTC
CASSVIGGPTGANVLTF